Below are 14 T cell receptor beta chains sequenced from a single sample in a study of human T cells and chemical hapten exposure. The time point denotes: patch test 1, 2 weeks after DPC sensitization. Indicated treatment: therapeutic diphenylcyclopropenone sensitization with weekly scalp DPC. Unfractionated whole blood served as the source for total RNA extraction. A single record per CDR3 protein comes from TCRdb applying MiXCR to the RACE reads. The sample lists around 44,000 distinct CDR3 sequences; 4% were seen once. Sample: whole blood, taken in connection with sensitization to the hapten diphenylcyclopropenone (DPC). Receptors were obtained from a man aged 50 to 59 with alopecia areata. Some clones in this sample may be carry-over from other donors' samples.

Many counts were recorded for this clonotype. V usage is TRBV29-1 and J usage is TRBJ2-7; D may be TRBD2 (5 bases). V lost 0 bases, J lost 4 bases, and 10 bases lay in between. The germline V gene has CDR1 SQVTM and CDR2 ANQGSEA. The CDR3 contains 13 residues. The CDR3 sequence is CSVEDPGLYEQYF. DNA of the CDR3: TGCAGCGTTGAAGATCCCGGACTTTACGAGCAGTACTTC.

This clonotype was counted many times. This chain links TRBV12-3 or TRBV12-4 with TRBJ2-1; D call uncertain. The CDR3 loop spans 12 amino acids. V lost 5 bases and J lost 5, with 7 bases in between. The DNA for the CDR3 is TGTGCCAGCAGTCCCCGGGACAATGAGCAGTTCTTC. It translates to CASSPRDNEQFF.

This clonotype was seen ten or more times. The rearrangement joins TRBV29-1 to TRBJ1-3; no firm D call. V gave up 4 bases and J gave up 0 bases, with 13 bases separating them. In germline, CDR1 is SQVTM, CDR2 ANQGSEA. CDR3 length: 15 amino acids. The CDR3: CSVGDGASSGNTIYF. The CDR3 DNA sequence: TGCAGCGTTGGGGATGGAGCGAGCTCTGGAAACACCATATATTTT.

This clonotype occurred many times. The DNA for the CDR3 is TGTGCCTGGAGGAGGGCAGCGAACACCGGGGAGCTGTTTTTT. It translates to CAWRRAANTGELFF. V usage is TRBV30 and J usage is TRBJ2-2, with a tentative D call TRBD2 (5 bases). V was trimmed by 3 bases and J by 0 bases, leaving 8 bases between them. The V gene's germline CDR1 is GTSNPN and CDR2 SVGIG (reference sequence). The CDR3 covers 14 residues. Full variable domain (rest looked up from reference TRBV30 and TRBJ2-2): SQTIHQWPATLVQPVGSPLSLECTVEGTSNPNLYWYRQAAGRGLQLLFYSVGIGQISSEVPQNLSASRPQDRQFILSSKKLLLSDSGFYLCAWRRAANTGELFFGEGSRLTVL.

This clonotype was detected ten times or more. The chain combines TRBV29-1 with TRBJ1-1; 7 bases align to TRBD1. Per germline, CDR1 SQVTM and CDR2 ANQGSEA. V dropped 0 bases and J dropped 1; count of bases not matched to a gene: 2. CDR3 length: 14 amino acids. CDR3 sequence (DNA): TGCAGCGTTGAAGATGACAGGGAGAACACTGAAGCTTTCTTT. Its translation: CSVEDDRENTEAFF.

This clonotype has only a few counts. The chain combines TRBV27 with TRBJ1-2; D is uncertain. CDR3 length: 12 residues. Germline V lookup: CDR1 MNHEY, CDR2 SMNVEV (reference sequence). V dropped 3 bases and J dropped 4 bases, with 6 bases sitting between them. The CDR3 region is CASSFKGYGYTF. The DNA for the CDR3 is TGTGCCAGCAGTTTTAAGGGCTATGGCTACACCTTC.

Of note for this clonotype: With a much larger clone just one base away, this may be a read error. The chain combines TRBV27 with TRBJ2-7; D may be TRBD1 (6 bases). This CDR3 comprises 15 residues. Germline-derived CDR1 and CDR2 are MNHEY and SMNVEV (reference sequence). Written as DNA, the CDR3 is TGTGCCAGCAGTTTCCGATGGGACAACGCCTACGAGCGGTACTTC. Its translation is CASSFRWDNAYERYF.

The sample holds many counts of this clonotype. The V call is TRBV5-8, the J call TRBJ2-3; D remains unclear. CDR3 length: 14 amino acids. Germline loops: CDR1 SGHTS, CDR2 YDEGEE. V shed 0 bases and J shed 2 bases, with 7 bases lying between them. As DNA, the CDR3 is TGTGCCAGCAGCTTGGGCCGCCTCACAGATACGCAGTATTTT. The encoded protein is CASSLGRLTDTQYF.

This clonotype was recorded at least ten times. The chain employs TRBV29-1 and TRBJ2-3; D remains ambiguous. CDR1 is SQVTM and CDR2 is ANQGSEA in the germline V gene. This CDR3 contains 10 residues. V lost 8 bases and J 5 bases, leaving 8 bases between the germline ends. The chain's CDR3 is CSRTKDTQYF. DNA for the CDR3: TGCAGCCGTACAAAAGATACGCAGTATTTT.

This clonotype has ten or more counts. CDR3 coding DNA: TGTGCCAGCAGTCCTCAGGCTACTAGCGGGACCCCCCCTACATCCAATGAGCAGTTCTTC. Protein sequence: CASSPQATSGTPPTSNEQFF. The chain has TRBV25-1 and TRBJ2-1; 10 positions agree with TRBD2. The V segment lost 5 bases and the J segment 6 bases; nucleotides outside the gene matches: 22. The length of the CDR3 is 20 residues. Germline loops: CDR1 MGHDK, CDR2 SYGVNS.

This clonotype was detected a few times. The chain couples TRBV20-1 to TRBJ1-1, with D possibly matching TRBD1 (6 bases). The ends were cut back, 0 bases at V and 2 bases at J, with 13 bases in the middle. The germline V gene encodes CDR1 DFQATT and CDR2 SNEGSKA (reference sequence). The CDR3 is 15 amino acids. In nucleotides, the CDR3 is TGCAGTGCTAGAGATTTGGGGGCCACCAACACTGAAGCTTTCTTT. Protein sequence: CSARDLGATNTEAFF.

This clonotype was detected many times. The V gene is TRBV30, the J gene TRBJ2-7; TRBD2 matches at 12 bases. Per the germline V gene, CDR1 is GTSNPN and CDR2 is SVGIG (reference sequence). The CDR3 consists of 15 residues. Unmatched junction bases numbered 13, after V lost 6 bases and J lost 7 bases. The CDR3 reads CACGATSGSAYEQYF. The CDR3, as DNA: TGTGCCTGTGGGGCGACTAGCGGGAGTGCTTATGAGCAGTACTTC.

This clonotype was seen at least ten times. The V gene is TRBV27, the J gene TRBJ2-5, with TRBD2 matching over 9 bases. With 3 bases clipped from V and 5 bases from J, the junction kept 7 bases outside the gene matches. Germline V lookup: CDR1 MNHEY, CDR2 SMNVEV (reference sequence). The length of the CDR3 is 15 residues. For the CDR3, the DNA is TGTGCCAGCAGTTTGGGCGGGAGGGCCGTGGAGACCCAGTACTTC. Amino acid sequence: CASSLGGRAVETQYF.

This clonotype was seen many times. The chain couples TRBV12-3 or TRBV12-4 to TRBJ2-7; 12 nucleotides agree with TRBD2. CDR3 length: 15 amino acids. The ends lost 7 bases at V and 2 bases at J; junction bases unmatched: 6. CDR3 coding DNA: TGTGCCAGCAAAGCGGGACTAGCGGGTGCCTACGAGCAGTACTTC. Translating gives CASKAGLAGAYEQYF.